The sequence of this T cell receptor (beta chain) was determined in a study of regulatory T cells in long-lasting Graves disease. Building of the TCR beta libraries involved iRepertoire HTBI primers and Arm-PCR of CDR3 regions. TCRdb passed the multiplex PCR reads through MiXCR, listing each CDR3 protein once. The profile covers roughly 380,000 distinct CDR3 sequences, with less than 20% appearing a single time and about 24% taken by the ten largest. Time point specified: newly diagnosed GD, antithyroid drugs for less than 3 months. From PBMCs, RNA was extracted and then used to make the TCR library. Germline V CDR1 and CDR2: LNHDA, SQIVND (reference sequence). V was clipped by 3 bases and J by 10 bases; unmatched bases: 9. The CDR3 length is 15 residues.

The chain uses TRBV19 and TRBJ1-2; 12 bases are shared with TRBD1. This TCR was recovered from a female donor with Graves disease. The specimen was peripheral blood mononuclear cells (PBMCs), collected at new diagnosis, from a patient treated with antithyroid drugs. CDR3 sequence: CASSMFIGTGGDYTF. The CDR3, as DNA: TGTGCCAGTAGTATGTTCATCGGGACAGGGGGCGACTACACCTTC.